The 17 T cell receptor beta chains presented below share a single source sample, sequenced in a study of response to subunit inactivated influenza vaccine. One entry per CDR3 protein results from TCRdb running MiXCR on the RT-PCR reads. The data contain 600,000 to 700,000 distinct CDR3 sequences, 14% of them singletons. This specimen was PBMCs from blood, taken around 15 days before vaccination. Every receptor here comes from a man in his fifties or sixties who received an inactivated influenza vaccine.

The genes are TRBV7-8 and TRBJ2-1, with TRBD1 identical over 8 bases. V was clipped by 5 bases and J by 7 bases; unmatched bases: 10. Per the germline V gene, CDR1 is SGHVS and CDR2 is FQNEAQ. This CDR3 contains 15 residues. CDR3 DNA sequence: TGTGCCAGCAGCAAAAGGCAGGGGGCGTTAAATGAGCAGTTCTTC. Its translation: CASSKRQGALNEQFF.

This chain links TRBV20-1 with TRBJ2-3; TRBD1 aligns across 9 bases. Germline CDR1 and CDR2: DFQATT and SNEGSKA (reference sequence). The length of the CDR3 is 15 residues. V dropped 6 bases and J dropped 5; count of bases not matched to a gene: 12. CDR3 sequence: CSAIPRDRAVDTQYF. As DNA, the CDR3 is TGCAGTGCCATCCCCCGGGACAGGGCCGTAGATACGCAGTATTTT.

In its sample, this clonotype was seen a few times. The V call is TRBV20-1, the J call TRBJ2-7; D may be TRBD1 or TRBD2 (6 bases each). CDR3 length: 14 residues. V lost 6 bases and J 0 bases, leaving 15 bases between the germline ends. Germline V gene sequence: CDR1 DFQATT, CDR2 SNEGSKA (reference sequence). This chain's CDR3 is CSARGDFSSYEQYF. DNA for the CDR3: TGCAGTGCGAGGGGGGACTTTAGCTCCTACGAGCAGTACTTC.

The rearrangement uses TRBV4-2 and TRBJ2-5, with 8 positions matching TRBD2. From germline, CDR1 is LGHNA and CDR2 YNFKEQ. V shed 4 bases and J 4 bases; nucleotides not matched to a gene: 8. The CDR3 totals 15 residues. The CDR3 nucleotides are TGTGCCAGCAGCCCGAGCGGGGGCCTGACAGAGACCCAGTACTTC. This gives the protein CASSPSGGLTETQYF.

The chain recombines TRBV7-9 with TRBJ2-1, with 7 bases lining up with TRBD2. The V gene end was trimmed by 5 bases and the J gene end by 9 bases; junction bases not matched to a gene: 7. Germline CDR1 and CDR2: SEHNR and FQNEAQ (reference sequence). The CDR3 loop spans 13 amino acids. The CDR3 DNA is TGTGCCAGCAGCCATGCGGCGGGAGTTGAGCAGTTCTTC. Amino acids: CASSHAAGVEQFF.

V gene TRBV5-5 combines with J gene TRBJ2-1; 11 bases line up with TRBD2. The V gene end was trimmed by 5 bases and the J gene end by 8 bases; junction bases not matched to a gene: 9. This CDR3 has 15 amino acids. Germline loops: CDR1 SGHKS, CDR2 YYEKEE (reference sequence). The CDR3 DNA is TGTGCCAGCAGGCCCCTAGCGGGGGGACTGGATGAGCAGTTCTTC. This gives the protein CASRPLAGGLDEQFF.

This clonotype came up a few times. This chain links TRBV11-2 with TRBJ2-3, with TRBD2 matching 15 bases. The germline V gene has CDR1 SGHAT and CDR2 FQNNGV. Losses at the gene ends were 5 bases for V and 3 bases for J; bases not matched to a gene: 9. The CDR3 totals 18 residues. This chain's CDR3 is CASSVRTSGRVRTDTQYF. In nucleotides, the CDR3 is TGTGCCAGCAGCGTCCGGACTAGCGGGAGGGTTAGGACAGATACGCAGTATTTT. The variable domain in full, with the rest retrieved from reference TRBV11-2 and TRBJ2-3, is EAGVAQSPRYKIIEKRQSVAFWCNPISGHATLYWYQQILGQGPKLLIQFQNNGVVDDSQLPKDRFSAERLKGVDSTLKIQPAKLEDSAVYLCASSVRTSGRVRTDTQYFGPGTRLTVL.

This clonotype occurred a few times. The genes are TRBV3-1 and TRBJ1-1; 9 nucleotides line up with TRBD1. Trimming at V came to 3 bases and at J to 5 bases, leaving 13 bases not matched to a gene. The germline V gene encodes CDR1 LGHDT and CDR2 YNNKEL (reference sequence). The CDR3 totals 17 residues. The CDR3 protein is CASSHLVGTGGGTEAFF. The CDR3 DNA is TGTGCCAGCAGCCACCTTGTTGGAACAGGGGGCGGAACTGAAGCTTTCTTT.

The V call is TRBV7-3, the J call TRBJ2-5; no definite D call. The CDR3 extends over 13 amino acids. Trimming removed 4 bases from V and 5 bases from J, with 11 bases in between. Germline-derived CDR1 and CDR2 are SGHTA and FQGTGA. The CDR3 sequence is CASSSVPGETQYF. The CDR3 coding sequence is TGTGCCAGCAGCTCGGTACCTGGGGAGACCCAGTACTTC.

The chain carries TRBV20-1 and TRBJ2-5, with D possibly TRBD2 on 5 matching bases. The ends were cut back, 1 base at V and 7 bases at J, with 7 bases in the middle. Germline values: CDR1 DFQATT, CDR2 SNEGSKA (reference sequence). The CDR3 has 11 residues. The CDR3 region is CSARAEGTQYF. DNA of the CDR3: TGCAGTGCTAGAGCTGAGGGGACCCAGTACTTC.

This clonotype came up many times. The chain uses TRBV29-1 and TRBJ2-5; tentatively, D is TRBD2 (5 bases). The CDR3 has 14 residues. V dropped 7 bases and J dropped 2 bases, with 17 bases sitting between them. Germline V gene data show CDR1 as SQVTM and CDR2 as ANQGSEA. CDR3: CSARGLGPQETQYF. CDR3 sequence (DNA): TGCAGCGCCCGAGGGCTTGGGCCTCAAGAGACCCAGTACTTC.

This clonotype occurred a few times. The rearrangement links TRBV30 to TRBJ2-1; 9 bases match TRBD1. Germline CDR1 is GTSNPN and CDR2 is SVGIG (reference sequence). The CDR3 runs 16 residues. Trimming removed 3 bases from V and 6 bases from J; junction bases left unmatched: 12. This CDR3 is CAWSAYWNRGLNEQFF. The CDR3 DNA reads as TGTGCCTGGAGCGCCTATTGGAACAGGGGGCTCAATGAGCAGTTCTTC.

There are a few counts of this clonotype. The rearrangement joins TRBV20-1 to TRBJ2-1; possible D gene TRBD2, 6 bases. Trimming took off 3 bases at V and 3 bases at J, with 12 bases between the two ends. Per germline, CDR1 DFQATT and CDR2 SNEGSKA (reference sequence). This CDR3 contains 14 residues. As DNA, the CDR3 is TGCAGTGCTAGGTCCGGGGGTGGCTACAATGAGCAGTTCTTC. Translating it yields CSARSGGGYNEQFF.

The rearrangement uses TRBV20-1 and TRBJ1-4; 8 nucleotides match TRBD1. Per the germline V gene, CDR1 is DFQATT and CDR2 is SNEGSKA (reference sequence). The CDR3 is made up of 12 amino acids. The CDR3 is CKGRGLDEKLFF. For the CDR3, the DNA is TGCAAAGGCAGGGGGCTGGATGAAAAACTGTTTTTT.

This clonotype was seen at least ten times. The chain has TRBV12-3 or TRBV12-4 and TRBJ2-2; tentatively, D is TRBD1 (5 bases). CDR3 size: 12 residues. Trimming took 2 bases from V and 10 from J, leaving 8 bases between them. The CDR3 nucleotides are TGTGCCAGCAGTTTATTGACAGCGGAGCTGTTTTTT. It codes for CASSLLTAELFF.

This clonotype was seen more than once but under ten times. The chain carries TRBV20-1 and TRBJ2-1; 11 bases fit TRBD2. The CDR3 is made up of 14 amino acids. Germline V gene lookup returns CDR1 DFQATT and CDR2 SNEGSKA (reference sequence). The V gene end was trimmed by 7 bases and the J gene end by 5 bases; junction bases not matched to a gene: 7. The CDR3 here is CSGKTSGVDNEQFF. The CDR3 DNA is TGCAGTGGGAAGACTAGCGGGGTAGACAATGAGCAGTTCTTC.

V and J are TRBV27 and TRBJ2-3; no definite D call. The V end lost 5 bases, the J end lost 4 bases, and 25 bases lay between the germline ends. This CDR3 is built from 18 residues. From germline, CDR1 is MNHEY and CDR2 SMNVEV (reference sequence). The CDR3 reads CASSHALRRPGPPDTQYF. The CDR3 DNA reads TGTGCCAGCAGTCACGCTCTACGTAGGCCCGGGCCCCCAGATACGCAGTATTTT.